Listed here are 22 T cell receptor beta chains from one sample, sequenced in a study of blood T cell repertoires in COVID-19. The data were produced by immunoSEQ multiplex PCR, yet TCRdb's version contains in-frame clones alone and is incomplete. The sample holds 140,000 or so clones, roughly 90% seen once. Material for sequencing was peripheral blood. The source of these receptors is a woman in her fifties or sixties with acute or convalescent COVID-19.

This sequence joins TRBV19 and TRBJ1-3; 8 bases match TRBD1. Germline V gene lookup returns CDR1 LNHDA and CDR2 SQIVND (reference sequence). J lost 4 bases, V lost 5 bases, and 4 bases had no gene match. This CDR3 is 14 amino acids long. CDR3 loop: CASSETGVGNTIYF. The CDR3 nucleotides read TGTGCCAGTAGTGAGACAGGGGTGGGAAACACCATATATTTT.

There are a few counts of this clone. The chain couples TRBV2 to TRBJ1-3; D unclear. The CDR3 totals 13 residues. Between the trimmed V and J ends, which lost 4 bases and 11 bases, there was a span of 15 bases. Germline-derived CDR1 and CDR2 are SNHLY and FYNNEI. CDR3 sequence: CASSGRSEAPIYF. The DNA for the CDR3 is TGTGCCAGCAGTGGGCGCAGTGAGGCCCCCATATATTTT. Based on the CDR3 plus reference TRBV2 and TRBJ1-3, the full variable domain is EPEVTQTPSHQVTQMGQEVILRCVPISNHLYFYWYRQILGQKVEFLVSFYNNEISEKSEIFDDQFSVERPDGSNFTLKIRSTKLEDSAMYFCASSGRSEAPIYFGEGSWLTVV.

The chain combines TRBV9 with TRBJ2-5; a possible D gene is TRBD2 (6 bases). The ends were cut back, 4 bases at V and 5 bases at J, with 18 bases in the middle. The CDR3 sequence is 15 residues long. Germline V lookup: CDR1 SGDLS, CDR2 YYNGEE. The chain's CDR3 is CASSSSPGGWETQYF. CDR3 in DNA: TGTGCCAGCAGCTCCTCCCCCGGGGGTTGGGAGACCCAGTACTTC. The whole variable domain, filled in from reference TRBV9 and TRBJ2-5, reads DSGVTQTPKHLITATGQRVTLRCSPRSGDLSVYWYQQSLDQGLQFLIQYYNGEERAKGNILERFSAQQFPDLHSELNLSSLELGDSALYFCASSSSPGGWETQYFGPGTRLLVL.

This clone has only one observation. This chain links TRBV5-1 with TRBJ2-3; the match to TRBD2 covers 15 bases. This CDR3 region has 17 residues. V lost 4 bases to trimming and J lost 5 bases; unmatched junction nucleotides: 8. The germline V gene encodes CDR1 SGHRS and CDR2 YFSETQ. CDR3 protein: CASSPGTSGRRGDTQYF. As DNA, the CDR3 is TGCGCCAGCAGCCCCGGGACTAGCGGGAGGCGGGGAGATACGCAGTATTTT. The variable domain in full, with the rest retrieved from reference TRBV5-1 and TRBJ2-3, is KAGVTQTPRYLIKTRGQQVTLSCSPISGHRSVSWYQQTPGQGLQFLFEYFSETQRNKGNFPGRFSGRQFSNSRSEMNVSTLELGDSALYLCASSPGTSGRRGDTQYFGPGTRLTVL.

The chain joins TRBV7-3 to TRBJ1-1, with D hard to call. Germline lookup yields CDR1 SGHTA and CDR2 FQGTGA. The CDR3 is 15 residues long. Trimming took 1 base from V and 0 from J, leaving 9 bases between them. CDR3 residues: CASSLNGRMNTEAFF. The CDR3 DNA sequence: TGTGCCAGCAGCTTAAATGGGAGGATGAACACTGAAGCTTTCTTT.

This clone was found a few times. The V call is TRBV2, the J call TRBJ2-1; D perhaps matches TRBD2 (6 bases). The ends were cut back, 6 bases at V and 9 bases at J, with 18 bases in the middle. The CDR3 runs to 14 residues. Germline-derived CDR1 and CDR2 are SNHLY and FYNNEI. In DNA form, the CDR3 reads TGTGCCAGCAGCCGGGACTCCCGAAGTGGTGAGCAGTTCTTC. Translating gives CASSRDSRSGEQFF.

This clone has only a few counts. The CDR3 spells CASSQAGTSGYNEQFF. CDR3 in DNA: TGCGCCAGCAGCCAAGCCGGGACTAGCGGGTACAATGAGCAGTTCTTC. The chain joins TRBV4-1 to TRBJ2-1; 12 bases are a match to TRBD2. J lost 4 bases, V lost 1 base, and 2 bases had no gene match. The CDR3 covers 16 residues. The V gene's germline CDR1 is MGHRA and CDR2 YSYEKL.

The rearrangement uses TRBV5-1 and TRBJ2-7, with TRBD1 identical over 9 bases. Germline CDR1 is SGHRS and CDR2 is YFSETQ. The CDR3 is made up of 14 amino acids. J gave up 2 bases and V 6 bases, and 6 bases lay outside the gene matches. In nucleotides, the CDR3 is TGCGCCAGCACCCCCGGGACAGGGACCTACGAGCAGTACTTC. This sequence encodes CASTPGTGTYEQYF.

This chain joins TRBV7-2 and TRBJ2-1, with TRBD2 matching over 7 bases. CDR3 length: 15 amino acids. The V gene's germline CDR1 is SGHTA and CDR2 FQGNSA. The ends lost 0 bases at V and 8 bases at J; junction bases unmatched: 7. The CDR3 is CASSLAGGPIHEQFF. The CDR3 DNA follows: TGTGCCAGCAGCTTAGCGGGAGGGCCTATCCATGAGCAGTTCTTC.

This clone appeared a single time. The chain carries TRBV6-5 and TRBJ1-3; no clear D. Per germline, CDR1 MNHEY and CDR2 SVGAGI. The V gene lost 9 bases and the J gene lost 0 bases, with 9 bases spanning the gap. This CDR3 is 13 amino acids long. CDR3 coding DNA: TGTGCCAGTACCGTCTACTCTGGAAACACCATATATTTT. This sequence encodes CASTVYSGNTIYF.

The gene calls are TRBV30 and TRBJ2-3; TRBD2 matches at 10 bases. The CDR3 length is 14 residues. Germline V gene sequence: CDR1 GTSNPN, CDR2 SVGIG (reference sequence). The V segment lost 6 bases and the J segment 5 bases; nucleotides outside the gene matches: 8. The CDR3: CACLGLALRDTQYF. CDR3 sequence (DNA): TGTGCCTGTTTGGGACTAGCGTTAAGAGATACGCAGTATTTT.

This sequence joins TRBV9 and TRBJ1-1, with unresolved D. CDR1 is SGDLS, CDR2 YYNGEE, per germline. Deletions cut 3 bases from V and 4 bases from J, with 10 bases between. The length of the CDR3 is 13 residues. The CDR3 reads CASSADLGTEAFF. The CDR3 DNA reads TGTGCCAGCAGCGCGGACTTGGGCACTGAAGCTTTCTTT.

The chain employs TRBV6-5 and TRBJ2-3, with D unresolved. This CDR3 comprises 13 residues. V was cut by 8 bases and J by 1 base, with 10 bases left in between. Germline CDR1 and CDR2: MNHEY and SVGAGI. In DNA, the CDR3 is TGTGCCAGCCGTTTCCCTGGCACAGATACGCAGTATTTT. Protein: CASRFPGTDTQYF.

The J gene is TRBJ2-1, the V gene TRBV9, with a weak D call TRBD1 (5 bases). The CDR3 spans 15 residues. V was cut by 1 base and J by 4 bases, with 12 bases left in between. CDR1 is SGDLS and CDR2 is YYNGEE in the germline V gene. CDR3 sequence (DNA): TGTGCCAGCAGCGTAACAGGCTCGAGTTACAATGAGCAGTTCTTC. This encodes CASSVTGSSYNEQFF.

This clone was detected once. The rearrangement joins TRBV30 to TRBJ2-7; 7 bases map to TRBD2. The CDR3 runs 13 residues. Trimming cost V 0 bases and J 5 bases; bases outside gene matches: 4. In germline, CDR1 is GTSNPN, CDR2 SVGIG (reference sequence). As DNA, the CDR3 is TGTGCCTGGAGTGTACGCGGGGGTCACGAGCAGTACTTC. The encoded protein is CAWSVRGGHEQYF. Full variable domain (outside the CDR3, taken from reference TRBV30 and TRBJ2-7): SQTIHQWPATLVQPVGSPLSLECTVEGTSNPNLYWYRQAAGRGLQLLFYSVGIGQISSEVPQNLSASRPQDRQFILSSKKLLLSDSGFYLCAWSVRGGHEQYFGPGTRLTVT.

The chain recombines TRBV3-1 (or the pseudogene TRBV3-2) with TRBJ2-7, with TRBD2 matching over 12 bases. J lost 4 bases, V lost 2 bases, and 3 bases had no gene match. There are 15 residues in the CDR3. Germline values: CDR1 LGHDT, CDR2 YNNKEL (reference sequence). CDR3: CASSQLAGGPYEQYF. For the CDR3, the DNA is TGTGCCAGCAGCCAACTAGCGGGGGGGCCTTACGAGCAGTACTTC.

This clone was observed a few times. V is TRBV5-1 and J is TRBJ2-7; TRBD1 matches 7 bases. Looked up from germline, CDR1 is SGHRS and CDR2 is YFSETQ. Trimming at V came to 0 bases and at J to 6 bases, leaving 9 bases not matched to a gene. This CDR3 region has 15 residues. In DNA, the CDR3 is TGCGCCAGCAGCTTGGCGGTGGCAGGGGGTACCGAGCAGTACTTC. It specifies CASSLAVAGGTEQYF.

The chain combines TRBV6-2 or TRBV6-3 with TRBJ2-1; D is possibly TRBD2 (6 bases). The germline gives CDR1 MNHEY, CDR2 SVGEGT. V lost 6 bases and J 2 bases, leaving 11 bases between the germline ends. The CDR3 totals 14 residues. Here the CDR3 DNA reads TGTGCCAGCAGCGGCGGGACGGCCTACAATGAGCAGTTCTTC. Amino acids: CASSGGTAYNEQFF.

This rearrangement joins TRBV5-8 to TRBJ2-3; 8 bases are a match to TRBD2. Germline CDR1 reads SGHTS; CDR2 reads YDEGEE. The CDR3 loop spans 15 amino acids. J gave up 4 bases and V 2 bases, and 6 bases lay outside the gene matches. CDR3 residues: CASSFGSGAADTQYF. CDR3 nucleotides: TGTGCCAGCAGCTTTGGTAGCGGGGCAGCAGATACGCAGTATTTT. The full variable domain, with the rest looked up from reference TRBV5-8 and TRBJ2-3, is EAGVTQSPTHLIKTRGQQATLRCSPISGHTSVYWYQQALGLGLQFLLWYDEGEERNRGNFPPRFSGRQFPNYSSELNVNALELEDSALYLCASSFGSGAADTQYFGPGTRLTVL.

This clone came up once. V usage is TRBV27 and J usage is TRBJ1-2; 7 bases are a match to TRBD1. After removal of 8 bases from V and 4 bases from J, the junction contained 7 bases not matched to a gene. This CDR3 is 13 amino acids long. The germline gives CDR1 MNHEY, CDR2 SMNVEV (reference sequence). CDR3 amino acids: CASATGQPYGYTF. Written as DNA, the CDR3 is TGTGCCAGCGCCACGGGACAGCCCTATGGCTACACCTTC.

The chain is built from TRBV2 and TRBJ1-5, with 8 positions matching TRBD1. CDR3 size: 15 residues. CDR1 is SNHLY, CDR2 FYNNEI, per germline. V was clipped by 6 bases and J by 0 bases; unmatched bases: 4. The CDR3 here is CASRTDRGSNQPQHF. In DNA, the CDR3 is TGTGCCAGCAGGACTGACAGGGGTAGCAATCAGCCCCAGCATTTT.

The chain joins TRBV20-1 to TRBJ2-7, with D maybe TRBD2 (5 bases). V lost 7 bases and J 6 bases, leaving 13 bases between the germline ends. Germline assignment: CDR1 DFQATT and CDR2 SNEGSKA (reference sequence). This CDR3 has 11 residues. The CDR3 here is CSGSRESEQYF. CDR3 DNA: TGCAGTGGAAGTAGGGAGTCCGAGCAGTACTTC.